This T cell receptor beta chain was identified in a study of beta chain features in type 1 diabetes. Every bit of the isolated RNA underwent reverse transcription, so sequencing read expressed TCRB transcripts. Sequencing used immunoSEQ multiplex PCR; TCRdb keeps in-frame clones, though not all of them. The table shows 390,000 or so clones, with roughly 13% occurring only once. Trimming shortened V by 0 bases and J by 4 bases, and 13 bases separated the two germline ends. This CDR3 has 15 residues. Germline CDR1 SGHNT, CDR2 YYREEE (reference sequence). What was sequenced was naive CD4+ T cells from blood. V is TRBV5-4 and J is TRBJ1-2, with D maybe TRBD1 (5 bases). The sequence was collected from a man aged 25 to 40 in good health. CDR3 sequence reads: CASSLAGQGIYGYTF. DNA of the CDR3: TGTGCCAGCAGCTTGGCGGGGCAGGGTATCTATGGCTACACCTTC.